This T cell receptor (beta chain) originates from a study of blood T cells in healthy people across ages. CDR1 is MGHRA and CDR2 is YSYEKL in the germline V gene. Trimming took off 3 bases at V and 5 bases at J, with 8 bases between the two ends. CDR3 size: 13 residues. A second roughly 6 to 11 cycle PCR used barcoded and J-beta primers. Using its own MiXCR run on the 5' RACE reads, TCRdb lists one record per CDR3 protein. The sample gives 1.5 million to 1.8 million distinct CDR3 sequences, 35% to 45% of which show up once; more than 4% is in the top ten. The sequence was collected from a young woman in good health. The sequencing sample was made of blood. V gene TRBV4-1 combines with J gene TRBJ1-5, with D unresolved. CDR3 residues: CASSQRSDQPQHF. Here the CDR3 DNA reads TGCGCCAGCAGCCAGAGGAGCGATCAGCCCCAGCATTTT.